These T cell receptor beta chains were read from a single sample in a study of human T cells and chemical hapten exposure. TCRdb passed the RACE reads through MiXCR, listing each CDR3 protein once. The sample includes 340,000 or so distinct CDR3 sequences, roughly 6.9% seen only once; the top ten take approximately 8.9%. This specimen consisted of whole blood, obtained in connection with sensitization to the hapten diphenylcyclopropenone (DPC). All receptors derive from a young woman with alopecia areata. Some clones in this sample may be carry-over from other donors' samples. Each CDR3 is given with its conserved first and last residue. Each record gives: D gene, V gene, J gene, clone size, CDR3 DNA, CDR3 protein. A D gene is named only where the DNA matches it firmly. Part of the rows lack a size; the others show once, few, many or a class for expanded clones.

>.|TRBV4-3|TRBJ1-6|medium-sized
TGCGCCAGCAGCCAAGCGGCAGGTGATAATTCACCCCTCCACTTT
CASSQAAGDNSPLHF
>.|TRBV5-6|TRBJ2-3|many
TGTGCCAGCAGCTTAGTAGTACGGACAGTGACAGATACGCAGTATTTT
CASSLVVRTVTDTQYF
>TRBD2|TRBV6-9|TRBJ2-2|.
TGTGCCAGCAGTCCCTCTCCGGGGGGAACCGGGGAGCTGTTTTTT
CASSPSPGGTGELFF
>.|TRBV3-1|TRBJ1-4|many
TGTGCCAGCAGCCAAGATTTACGGACGGGCGATGAAAAACTGTTTTTT
CASSQDLRTGDEKLFF
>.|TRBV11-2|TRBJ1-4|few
TGTGCCAGCAGCTTAGCCGCAACAGGTCTGGAAAAACTGTTTTTT
CASSLAATGLEKLFF
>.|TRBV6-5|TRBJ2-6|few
TGTGCCAGCTCTATATCAGTGTCTGGGGCCAACGTCCTGACTTTC
CASSISVSGANVLTF
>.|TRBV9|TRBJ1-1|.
TGTGCCAGCAGCGCAATTCCGAACACTGAAGCTTTCTTT
CASSAIPNTEAFF
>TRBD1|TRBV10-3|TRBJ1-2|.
TGTGCCACCAACCCGGGACAGGGGGCTACGGGCACCTTC
CATNPGQGATGTF
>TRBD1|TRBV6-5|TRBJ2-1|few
TGTGCCAGCAGTTCCGACAGGGCCCTTTTCAATGAGCAGTTCTTC
CASSSDRALFNEQFF
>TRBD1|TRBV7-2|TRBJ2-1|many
TGTGCCAGCAGCTTAGGTGGGACAGGGTACAATGAGCAGTTCTTC
CASSLGGTGYNEQFF
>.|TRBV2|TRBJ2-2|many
TGTGCCAGCTCTATAAAAACCGGGGAGCTGTTTTTT
CASSIKTGELFF
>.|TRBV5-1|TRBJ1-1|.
TGCGCCAGCAGCCACAGGACGGAAGGGATGACTGAAGCTTTCTTT
CASSHRTEGMTEAFF
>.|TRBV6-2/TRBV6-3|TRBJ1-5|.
TGTGCCAGTATTTCCTCCGGGACACCGGTTAGTTCGCCCCAGCATTTT
CASISSGTPVSSPQHF
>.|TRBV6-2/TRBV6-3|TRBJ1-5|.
TGTGCCAGCAGTTATGGGCCGCAGAATAGCAATCAGCCCCAGCATTTT
CASSYGPQNSNQPQHF
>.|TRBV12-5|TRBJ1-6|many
TGTGCTAGTGGTATTGACGGGGTCTCCTATAATTCACCCCTCCACTTT
CASGIDGVSYNSPLHF
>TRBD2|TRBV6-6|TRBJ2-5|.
TGTGCCAGCAGTTACGTAGGGGCGGGGGTCCAAGAGACCCAGTACTTC
CASSYVGAGVQETQYF
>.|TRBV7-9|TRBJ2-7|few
TGTGCCAGCAGCTTATCGAACGGCAGGAACTCCTACGAGCAGTACTTC
CASSLSNGRNSYEQYF
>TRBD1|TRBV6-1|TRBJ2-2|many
TGTGCCAGCAGCCGGACAGGGGGTCCTCAAACGAACACCGGGGAGCTGTTTTTT
CASSRTGGPQTNTGELFF
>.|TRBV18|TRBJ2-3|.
TGTGCCAGCTCACCACCTATGGCGGGGAGCACAGATACGCAGTATTTT
CASSPPMAGSTDTQYF
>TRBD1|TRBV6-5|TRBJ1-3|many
TGTGCCAGCAGCGGACAGGGGCTTGACACCATATATTTT
CASSGQGLDTIYF
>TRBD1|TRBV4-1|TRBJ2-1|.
TGCGCCAGCAGCCAAGACAGGACAGGGGGAAATGAGCAGTTCTTC
CASSQDRTGGNEQFF
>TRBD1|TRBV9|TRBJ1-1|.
TGTGCCAGCAGCCGAGACAGGGCCGCCACTGAAGCTTTCTTT
CASSRDRAATEAFF
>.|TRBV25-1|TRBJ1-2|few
TGTGCCAGCAGTGAGATGGGGGCATACGGCTACACCTTC
CASSEMGAYGYTF
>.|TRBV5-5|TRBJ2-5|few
TGTGCCAGCAGCTTGGAGGCCCAAGTCCAAGAGACCCAGTACTTC
CASSLEAQVQETQYF
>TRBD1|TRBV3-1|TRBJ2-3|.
TGTGCCAGCAGCTTCCGGACAGGGCGCACAGATACGCAGTATTTT
CASSFRTGRTDTQYF
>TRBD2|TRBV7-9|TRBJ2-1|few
TGTGCCAGCATCGACAGAGGAGGACTAGCGTATAACAATGAGCAGTTCTTC
CASIDRGGLAYNNEQFF
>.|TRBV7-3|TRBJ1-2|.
TGTGCCAGCAGCTTACAGGCAGGGTTGGCCTATGGCTACACCTTC
CASSLQAGLAYGYTF
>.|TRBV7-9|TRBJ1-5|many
TGTGCCAGCAGCTTAGATACTCAGCCCCAGCATTTT
CASSLDTQPQHF
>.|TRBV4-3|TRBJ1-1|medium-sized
TGCGCCAGCAGCCAAGAATGGGACACTGAAGCTTTCTTT
CASSQEWDTEAFF
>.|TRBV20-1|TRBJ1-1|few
TGCAGTGGAGGGTACGGACGGTACACTGAAGCTTTCTTT
CSGGYGRYTEAFF
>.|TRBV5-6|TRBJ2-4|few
TGTGCCAGCAGCCCCCGGGACCCAAGAAGTATTCAGTACTTC
CASSPRDPRSIQYF
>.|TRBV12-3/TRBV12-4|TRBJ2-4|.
TGTGCCAGCAGCCCTATAGGCTACGGTGGAGACATTCAGTACTTC
CASSPIGYGGDIQYF
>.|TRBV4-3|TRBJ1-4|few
TGCGCCAGCAGCCAAGAAAGGAATGAAAAACTGTTTTTT
CASSQERNEKLFF
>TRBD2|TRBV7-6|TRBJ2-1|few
TGTGCCAGCAGTCCCACTAGCGGGGGCAGGCAGTTCTTC
CASSPTSGGRQFF
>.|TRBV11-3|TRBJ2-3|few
TGTGCCAGCAGCCTAGACGAGGGGACAGATACGCAGTATTTT
CASSLDEGTDTQYF
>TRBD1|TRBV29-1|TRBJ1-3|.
TGCAGCGGAACAGGGGGCAGGACGGGAAACACCATATATTTT
CSGTGGRTGNTIYF
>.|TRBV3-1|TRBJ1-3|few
TGTGCCAGCAGCCAAGGGAGAAGCTCTGGAAACACCATATATTTT
CASSQGRSSGNTIYF
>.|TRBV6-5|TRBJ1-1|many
TGTGCCAGCAGCACGCAGGTGAACACTGAAGCTTTCTTT
CASSTQVNTEAFF
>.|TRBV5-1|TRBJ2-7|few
TGCGCCAGCAGCTTCCACGGGACCTACGAGCAGTACTTC
CASSFHGTYEQYF
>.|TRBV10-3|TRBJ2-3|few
TGTGCCATCAGACCGGGACAAAATGGGGATACGCAGTATTTT
CAIRPGQNGDTQYF
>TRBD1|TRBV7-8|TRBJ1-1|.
TGTGCCAGCAGCTTAGCAAGGACAGGGCACACTGAAGCTTTCTTT
CASSLARTGHTEAFF
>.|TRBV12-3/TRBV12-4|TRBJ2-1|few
TGTGCCAGCAGTCCGACCTTGGACAGAGACTACAATGAGCAGTTCTTC
CASSPTLDRDYNEQFF
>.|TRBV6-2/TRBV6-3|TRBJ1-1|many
TGTGCCAGCTGCCCCTCCGGGCAGGGGTTCACTGAAGCTTTCTTT
CASCPSGQGFTEAFF
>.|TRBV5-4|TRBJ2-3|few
TGTGCCAGCTTCAGGGGTCCGCGGGGAGATACGCAGTATTTT
CASFRGPRGDTQYF
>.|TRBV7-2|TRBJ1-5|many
TGTGCCAGCAGCTTTTTAGGGGGGCCCAATCAGCCCCAGCATTTT
CASSFLGGPNQPQHF
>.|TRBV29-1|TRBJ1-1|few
TGCAGCGTTGAAGACGTCACTGAAGCTTTCTTT
CSVEDVTEAFF
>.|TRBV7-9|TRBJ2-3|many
TGTGCCAGCAGCTTAGTACTTGGATACCTTATGACTAGCACAGATACGCAGTATTTT
CASSLVLGYLMTSTDTQYF
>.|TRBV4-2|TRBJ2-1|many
TGTGCCAGCAGCCAAGGCGGGGAGCGTAGCTCCTACAATGAGCAGTTCTTC
CASSQGGERSSYNEQFF
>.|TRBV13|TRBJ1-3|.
TGTGCCAGCAGCCTTCGACAATTCCGCATTACGATTGGAAACACCATATATTTT
CASSLRQFRITIGNTIYF
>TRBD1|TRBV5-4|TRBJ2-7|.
TGTGCCAGCAGCCGGGACAGACTTTCCTACGAGCAGTACTTC
CASSRDRLSYEQYF
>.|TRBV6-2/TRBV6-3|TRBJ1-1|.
TGTGCCAGCAGTTATTCCATCCAGGAAGCTTTCTTT
CASSYSIQEAFF
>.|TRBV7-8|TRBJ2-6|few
TGTGCCAGCAGCCCCCGGACCGCGGCTGGGGCCAACGTCCTGACTTTC
CASSPRTAAGANVLTF